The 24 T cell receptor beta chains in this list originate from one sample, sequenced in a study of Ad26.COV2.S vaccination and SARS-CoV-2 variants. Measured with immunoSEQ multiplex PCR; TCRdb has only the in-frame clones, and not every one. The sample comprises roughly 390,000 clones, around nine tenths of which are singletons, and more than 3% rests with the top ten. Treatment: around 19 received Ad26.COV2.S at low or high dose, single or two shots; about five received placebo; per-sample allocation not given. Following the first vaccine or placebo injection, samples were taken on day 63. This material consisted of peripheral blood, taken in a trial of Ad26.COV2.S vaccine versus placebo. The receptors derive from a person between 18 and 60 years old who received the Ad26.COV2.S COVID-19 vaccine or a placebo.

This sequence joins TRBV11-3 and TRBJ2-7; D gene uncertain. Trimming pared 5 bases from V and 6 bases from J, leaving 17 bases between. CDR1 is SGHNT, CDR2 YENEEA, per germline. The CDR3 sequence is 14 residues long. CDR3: CASSPRYGSGEQYF. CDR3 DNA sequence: TGTGCCAGCAGCCCCCGTTACGGATCCGGCGAGCAGTACTTC.

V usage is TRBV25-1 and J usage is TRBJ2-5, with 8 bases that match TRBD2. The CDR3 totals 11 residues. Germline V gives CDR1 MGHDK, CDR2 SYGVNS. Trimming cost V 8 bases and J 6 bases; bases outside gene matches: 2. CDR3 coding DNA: TGTGCCAGCCGGGGGGGGCAGACCCAGTACTTC. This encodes CASRGGQTQYF.

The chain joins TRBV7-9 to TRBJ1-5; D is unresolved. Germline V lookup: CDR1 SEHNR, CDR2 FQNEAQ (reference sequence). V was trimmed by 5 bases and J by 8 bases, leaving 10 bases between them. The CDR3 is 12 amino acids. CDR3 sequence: CASSTELEPQHF. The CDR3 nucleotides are TGTGCCAGCAGCACTGAGTTAGAGCCCCAGCATTTT. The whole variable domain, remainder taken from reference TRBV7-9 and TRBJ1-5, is DTGVSQNPRHKITKRGQNVTFRCDPISEHNRLYWYRQTLGQGPEFLTYFQNEAQLEKSRLLSDRFSAERPKGSFSTLEIQRTEQGDSAMYLCASSTELEPQHFGDGTRLSIL.

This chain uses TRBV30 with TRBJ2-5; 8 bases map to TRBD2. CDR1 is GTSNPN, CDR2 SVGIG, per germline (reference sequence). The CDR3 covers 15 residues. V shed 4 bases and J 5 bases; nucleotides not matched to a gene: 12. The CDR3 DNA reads TGTGCCTGGAACGGACTAGCCGAACTTGGCGAGACCCAGTACTTC. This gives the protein CAWNGLAELGETQYF.

The CDR3 DNA sequence: TGTGCCAGCAGCCCCACAGGGCAGGGAATGAACACTGAAGCTTTCTTT. Protein product: CASSPTGQGMNTEAFF. The chain couples TRBV3-1 (or the pseudogene TRBV3-2) to TRBJ1-1; possibly TRBD1 for D (6 bases). The CDR3 is 16 residues long. V was clipped by 4 bases and J by 0 bases, with 15 bases between them. Germline CDR1 LGHDT, CDR2 YNNKEL (reference sequence).

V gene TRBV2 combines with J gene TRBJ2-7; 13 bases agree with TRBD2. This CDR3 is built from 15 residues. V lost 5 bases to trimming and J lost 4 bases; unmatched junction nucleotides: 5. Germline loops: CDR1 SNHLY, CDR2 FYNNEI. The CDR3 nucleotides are TGTGCCAGCAGTTTACTAGCGGGGGGGCCTTACGAGCAGTACTTC. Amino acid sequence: CASSLLAGGPYEQYF.

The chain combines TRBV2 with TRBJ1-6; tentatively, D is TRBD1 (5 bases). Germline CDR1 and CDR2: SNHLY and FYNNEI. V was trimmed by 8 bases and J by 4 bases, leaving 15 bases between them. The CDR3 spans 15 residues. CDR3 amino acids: CASLTAWGYNSPLHF. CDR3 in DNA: TGTGCCAGCTTGACAGCCTGGGGGTATAATTCACCCCTCCACTTT.

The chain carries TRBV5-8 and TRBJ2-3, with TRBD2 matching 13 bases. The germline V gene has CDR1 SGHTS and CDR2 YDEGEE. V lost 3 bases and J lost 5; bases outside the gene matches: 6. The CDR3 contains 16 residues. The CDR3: CASSSRLAGGKDTQYF. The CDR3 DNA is TGTGCCAGCAGCTCTCGACTAGCGGGGGGAAAAGATACGCAGTATTTT.

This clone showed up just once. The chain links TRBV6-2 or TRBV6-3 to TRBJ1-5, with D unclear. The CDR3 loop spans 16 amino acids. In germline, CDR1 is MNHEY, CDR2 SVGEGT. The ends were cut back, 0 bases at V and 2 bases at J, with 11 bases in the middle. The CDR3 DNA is TGTGCCAGCAGTTACTCAGGGATCGCCGGCAATCAGCCCCAGCATTTT. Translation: CASSYSGIAGNQPQHF.

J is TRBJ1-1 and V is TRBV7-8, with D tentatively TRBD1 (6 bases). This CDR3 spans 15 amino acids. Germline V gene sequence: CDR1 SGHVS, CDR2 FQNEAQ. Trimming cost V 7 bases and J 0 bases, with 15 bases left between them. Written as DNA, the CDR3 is TGTGCCAGCACCTCCCCAGGGGCTATGAACACTGAAGCTTTCTTT. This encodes CASTSPGAMNTEAFF.

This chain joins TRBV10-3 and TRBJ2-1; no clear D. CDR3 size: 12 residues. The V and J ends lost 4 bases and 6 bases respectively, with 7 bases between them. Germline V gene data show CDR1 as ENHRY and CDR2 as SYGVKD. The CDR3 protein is CAISGAGNEQFF. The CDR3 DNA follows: TGTGCCATCAGTGGGGCCGGCAATGAGCAGTTCTTC.

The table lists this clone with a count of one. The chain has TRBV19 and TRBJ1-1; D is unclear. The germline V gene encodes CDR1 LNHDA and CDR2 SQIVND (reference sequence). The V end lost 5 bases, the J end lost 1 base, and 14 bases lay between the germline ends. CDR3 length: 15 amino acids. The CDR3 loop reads CASSSPGSGNTEAFF. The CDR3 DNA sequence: TGTGCCAGTAGTTCGCCGGGATCCGGGAACACTGAAGCTTTCTTT.

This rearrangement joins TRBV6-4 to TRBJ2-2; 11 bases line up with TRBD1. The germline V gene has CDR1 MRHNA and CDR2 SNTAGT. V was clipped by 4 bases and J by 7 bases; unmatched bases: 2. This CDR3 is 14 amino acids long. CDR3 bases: TGTGCCAGCAGTGGGACAGGGGGCGGCGGGGAGCTGTTTTTT. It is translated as CASSGTGGGGELFF.

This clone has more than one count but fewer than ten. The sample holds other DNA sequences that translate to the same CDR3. In DNA form, the CDR3 reads TGTGCCAGTAGTATCACAGGGGGAGGCACTGAAGCTTTCTTT. Its translation is CASSITGGGTEAFF. The chain couples TRBV19 to TRBJ1-1, with 8 bases aligning to TRBD1. CDR1 LNHDA and CDR2 SQIVND come from the germline V gene (reference sequence). V shed 3 bases and J 4 bases; nucleotides not matched to a gene: 4. The CDR3 extends over 14 amino acids.

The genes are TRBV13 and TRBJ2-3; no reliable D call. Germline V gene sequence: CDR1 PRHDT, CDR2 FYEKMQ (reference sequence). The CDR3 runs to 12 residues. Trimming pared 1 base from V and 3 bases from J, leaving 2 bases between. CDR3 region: CASSLVTDTQYF. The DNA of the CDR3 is TGTGCCAGCAGCTTAGTAACAGATACGCAGTATTTT.

In DNA form, the CDR3 reads TGTGCCAGCAGCTTGAGTGTGGGACTAGCGGGGGTTTTGACAGATACGCAGTATTTT. It specifies CASSLSVGLAGVLTDTQYF. The V gene is TRBV13, the J gene TRBJ2-3, with 14 bases aligning to TRBD2. Germline-derived CDR1 and CDR2 are PRHDT and FYEKMQ (reference sequence). V gave up 3 bases and J gave up 3 bases; unmatched junction bases: 11. The CDR3 runs 19 residues.

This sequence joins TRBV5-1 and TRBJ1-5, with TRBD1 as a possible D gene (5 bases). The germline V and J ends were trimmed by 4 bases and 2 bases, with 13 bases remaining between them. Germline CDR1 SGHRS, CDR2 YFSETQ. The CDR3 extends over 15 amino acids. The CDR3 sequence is CASSAGGNGNQPQHF. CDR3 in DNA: TGCGCCAGCAGCGCGGGGGGGAACGGCAATCAGCCCCAGCATTTT.

CDR3 loop: CASSDRAWTYEQYF. Written as DNA, the CDR3 is TGTGCCAGCAGTGACAGAGCCTGGACCTACGAGCAGTACTTC. The chain has TRBV7-9 and TRBJ2-7, with D possibly being TRBD1 (5 bases). Trimming took off 6 bases at V and 2 bases at J, with 14 bases between the two ends. Germline CDR1 reads SEHNR; CDR2 reads FQNEAQ (reference sequence). The CDR3 is 14 residues long.

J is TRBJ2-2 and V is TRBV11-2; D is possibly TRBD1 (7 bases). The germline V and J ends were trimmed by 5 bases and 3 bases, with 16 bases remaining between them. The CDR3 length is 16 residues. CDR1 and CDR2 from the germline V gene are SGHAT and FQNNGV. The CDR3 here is CASSTRRGLDTGELFF. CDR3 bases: TGTGCCAGCAGCACGAGGAGGGGGCTGGACACCGGGGAGCTGTTTTTT.

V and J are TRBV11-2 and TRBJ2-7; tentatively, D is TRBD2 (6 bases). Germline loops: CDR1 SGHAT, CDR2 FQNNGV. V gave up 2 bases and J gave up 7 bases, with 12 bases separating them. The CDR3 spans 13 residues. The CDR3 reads CASSLLFRGEQYF. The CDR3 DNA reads TGTGCCAGCAGCTTACTTTTCCGGGGGGAGCAGTACTTC.

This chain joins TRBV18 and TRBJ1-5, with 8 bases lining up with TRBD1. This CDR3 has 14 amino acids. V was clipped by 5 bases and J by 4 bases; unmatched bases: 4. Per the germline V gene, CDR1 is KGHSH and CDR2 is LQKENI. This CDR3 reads CASSAQGGNQPQHF. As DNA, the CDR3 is TGTGCCAGCTCAGCACAGGGGGGAAATCAGCCCCAGCATTTT. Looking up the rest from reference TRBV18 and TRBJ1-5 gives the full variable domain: NAGVMQNPRHLVRRRGQEARLRCSPMKGHSHVYWYRQLPEEGLKFMVYLQKENIIDESGMPKERFSAEFPKEGPSILRIQQVVRGDSAAYFCASSAQGGNQPQHFGDGTRLSIL.

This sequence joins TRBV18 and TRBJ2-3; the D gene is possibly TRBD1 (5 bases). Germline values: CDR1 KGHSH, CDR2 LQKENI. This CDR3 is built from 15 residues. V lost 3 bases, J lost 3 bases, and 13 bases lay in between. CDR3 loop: CASSPPTGPTDTQYF. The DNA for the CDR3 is TGTGCCAGCTCACCGCCAACAGGCCCTACAGATACGCAGTATTTT. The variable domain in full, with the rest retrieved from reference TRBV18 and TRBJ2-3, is NAGVMQNPRHLVRRRGQEARLRCSPMKGHSHVYWYRQLPEEGLKFMVYLQKENIIDESGMPKERFSAEFPKEGPSILRIQQVVRGDSAAYFCASSPPTGPTDTQYFGPGTRLTVL.

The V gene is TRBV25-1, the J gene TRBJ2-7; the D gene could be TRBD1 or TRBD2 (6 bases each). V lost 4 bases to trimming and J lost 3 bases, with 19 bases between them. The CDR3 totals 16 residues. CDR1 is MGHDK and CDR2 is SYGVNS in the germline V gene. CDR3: CASSGYLAGGLYEQYF. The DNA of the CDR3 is TGTGCCAGCAGTGGTTACCTGGCTGGGGGGCTCTACGAGCAGTACTTC.

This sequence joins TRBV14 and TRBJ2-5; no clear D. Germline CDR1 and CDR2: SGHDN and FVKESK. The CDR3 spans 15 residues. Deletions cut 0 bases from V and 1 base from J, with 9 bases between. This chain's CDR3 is CASSQEQITQETQYF. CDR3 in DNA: TGTGCCAGCAGCCAAGAGCAGATAACCCAAGAGACCCAGTACTTC.